The T cell receptor beta chain under discussion was sequenced for a study of T cell responses to AZD1222 COVID-19 vaccine. V was pared by 6 bases and J by 7 bases, with 18 bases between. The length of the CDR3 is 14 residues. Germline-derived CDR1 and CDR2 are MNHNY and SVGAGI (reference sequence). The data were produced by immunoSEQ multiplex PCR, yet TCRdb's version contains in-frame clones alone and is incomplete. The sample lists about 72,000 clones, around 87% seen once, with less than 25% in the top ten. This chain connects TRBV6-6 to TRBJ2-5, with D possibly TRBD1 on 5 matching bases. Sequenced material: peripheral blood, taken on day 0 of AZD1222 vaccination. This TCR came from an adult in good health. CDR3 nucleotides: TGTGCCAGCAGCCCAATTACAGGCACCGGGACCCAGTACTTC. This gives the protein CASSPITGTGTQYF.